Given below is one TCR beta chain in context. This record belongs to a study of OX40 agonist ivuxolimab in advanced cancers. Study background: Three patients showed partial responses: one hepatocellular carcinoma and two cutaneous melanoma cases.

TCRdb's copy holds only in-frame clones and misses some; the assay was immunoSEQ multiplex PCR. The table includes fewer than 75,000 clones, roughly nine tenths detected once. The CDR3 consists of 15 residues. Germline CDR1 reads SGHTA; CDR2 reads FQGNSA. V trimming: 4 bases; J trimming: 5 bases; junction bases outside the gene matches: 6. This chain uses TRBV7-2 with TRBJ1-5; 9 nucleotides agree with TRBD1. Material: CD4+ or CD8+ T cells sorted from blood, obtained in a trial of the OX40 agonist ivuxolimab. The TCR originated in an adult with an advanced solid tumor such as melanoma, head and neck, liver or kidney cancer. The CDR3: CASSSGTGSYQPQHF. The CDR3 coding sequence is TGTGCCAGCAGCTCCGGGACAGGGTCTTATCAGCCCCAGCATTTT.